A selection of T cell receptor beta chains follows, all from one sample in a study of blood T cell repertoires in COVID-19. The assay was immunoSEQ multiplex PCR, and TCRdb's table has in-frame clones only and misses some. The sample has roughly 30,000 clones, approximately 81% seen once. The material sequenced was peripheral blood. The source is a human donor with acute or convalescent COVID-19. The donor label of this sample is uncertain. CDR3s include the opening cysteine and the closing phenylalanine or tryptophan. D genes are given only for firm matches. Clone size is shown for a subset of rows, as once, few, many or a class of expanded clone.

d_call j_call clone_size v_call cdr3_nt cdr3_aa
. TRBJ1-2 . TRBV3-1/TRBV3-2 TGTGCCAGCAGCCCTCGTGGAGGAAACTATGGCTACACCTTC CASSPRGGNYGYTF
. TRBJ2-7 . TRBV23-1 TGCGCCATGGGCAGCCCCACATGCGAGCAGTACTTC CAMGSPTCEQYF
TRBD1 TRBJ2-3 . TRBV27 TGTGCCAGCAGAATGACAGGGATGGAATATACGCAGTATTTT CASRMTGMEYTQYF
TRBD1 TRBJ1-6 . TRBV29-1 TGCAGCGTCGGAGGGACAGCAAATTCACCCCTCCACTTT CSVGGTANSPLHF
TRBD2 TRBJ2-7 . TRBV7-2 TGTGCCAGCAGCTTAGGCGGGGGGGCCTACGAGCAGTACTTC CASSLGGGAYEQYF
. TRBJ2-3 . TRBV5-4 TGTGCCAGCAGCTTGGGTCGCGCAGATACGCAGTATTTT CASSLGRADTQYF
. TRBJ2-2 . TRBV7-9 TGTGCCCTCCTCCCGGGGAAATGGGTGAACGGGGAGCTGTTTTTT CALLPGKWVNGELFF
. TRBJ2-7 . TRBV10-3 TGTGCCACTCGACCGGGACAAGCCACCTACGAGCAGTACTTC CATRPGQATYEQYF
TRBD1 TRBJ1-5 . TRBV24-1 TGTGCCACCAGTGATCACGGGACAGTTCAGCCCCAGCATTTT CATSDHGTVQPQHF
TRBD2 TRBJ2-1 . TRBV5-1 TGCGCCAGCAGCTCAACTAGCGCGACCGGTGAGCAGTTCTTC CASSSTSATGEQFF
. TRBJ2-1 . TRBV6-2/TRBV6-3 TGTGCCAGCAGTTCAGCAAGCGCCGACAATGAGCAGTTCTTC CASSSASADNEQFF
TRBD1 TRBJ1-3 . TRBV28 TGTGCCAGCCTCGAGGGGACAGGGGGTAGAAACACCATATATTTT CASLEGTGGRNTIYF
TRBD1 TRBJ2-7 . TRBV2 TGTGCCAGCAGTTGGGACAGGGCTGAAACCTACGAGCAGTACTTC CASSWDRAETYEQYF
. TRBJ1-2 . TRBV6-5 TGTGCCAGCAGATCCGGGAGTAGTCGCTACACCTTC CASRSGSSRYTF
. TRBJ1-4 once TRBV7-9 TGTGCCAGCAGCTTAAGGGGTATTGAAAAACTGTTTTTT CASSLRGIEKLFF
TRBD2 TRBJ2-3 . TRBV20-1 TGCAGTGCTAGTCCTCTACCCCGGGGGGGCACAGATACGCAGTATTTT CSASPLPRGGTDTQYF
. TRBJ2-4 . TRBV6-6 TGTGCCAGCAGTTCATCATGGAGTGCCAAAAACATTCAGTACTTC CASSSSWSAKNIQYF
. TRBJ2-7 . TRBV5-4 TGTGCCAGCAGCTTGGGGTCCGGGGGGCCATACGAGCAGTACTTC CASSLGSGGPYEQYF
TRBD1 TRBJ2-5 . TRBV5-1 TGCGCCAGCAGCTTGGCCGCTGACAGGGGGCGAGAGACCCAGTACTTC CASSLAADRGRETQYF
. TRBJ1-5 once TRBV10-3 TGTGCCATCGCCCGAGGGGGGGAGGGTCAGCCCCAGCATTTT CAIARGGEGQPQHF
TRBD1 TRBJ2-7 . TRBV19 TGTGCCAGTAGTAAGGGACAGGGCTCCTACGAGCAGTACTTC CASSKGQGSYEQYF
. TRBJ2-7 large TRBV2 TGTGCCAGCAGTGAAGCGCCCGATAGGAGCTCCTACGAGCAGTACTTC CASSEAPDRSSYEQYF
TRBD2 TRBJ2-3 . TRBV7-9 TGTGCCAGCAGAAAAAGCGGGGGGATTGATACGCAGTATTTT CASRKSGGIDTQYF
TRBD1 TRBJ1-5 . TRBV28 TGTGCCAGCAGCTCCGGGACAGGGGTTAACAATCAGCCCCAGCATTTT CASSSGTGVNNQPQHF
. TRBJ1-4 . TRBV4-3 TGCGCCAGCAGCCAAGATCTGGGGCTGAAGAATGAAAAACTGTTTTTT CASSQDLGLKNEKLFF
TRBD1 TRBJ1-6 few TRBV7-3 TGTGCCAGCGGTTGGACAGGGTCATCACCCCTCCACTTT CASGWTGSSPLHF
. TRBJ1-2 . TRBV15 TGTGCCACCAGCAGAGGAAGGGACAAATATGGCTACACCTTC CATSRGRDKYGYTF
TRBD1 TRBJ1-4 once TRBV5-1 TGCGCCAGCAGCCCAAGAGGGACAGGGTCAACTAATGAAAAACTGTTTTTT CASSPRGTGSTNEKLFF
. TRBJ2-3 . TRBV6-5 TGTGCCAGCAGTAGGGGAGCAGGGGTAGATACGCAGTATTTT CASSRGAGVDTQYF
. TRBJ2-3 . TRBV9 TGTGCCAGCAGCCCCCACGTGGAGGCCAACACAGATACGCAGTATTTT CASSPHVEANTDTQYF
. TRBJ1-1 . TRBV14 TGTGCCAGCAGCCAACAAATAAGGGGCACTGAAGCTTTCTTT CASSQQIRGTEAFF
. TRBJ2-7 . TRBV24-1 TGTGCCACCAGCGTTACAGGATGGGAGCAGTACTTC CATSVTGWEQYF
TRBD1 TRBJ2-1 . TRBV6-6 TGTGCCAGCAGTTATGAGAGGACAGGGGGCAATGAGCAGTTCTTC CASSYERTGGNEQFF
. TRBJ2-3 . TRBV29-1 TGCAGCGGGGGGGGCCTCACAGATACGCAGTATTTT CSGGGLTDTQYF
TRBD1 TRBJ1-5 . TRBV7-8 TGTGCCAGCAGCCCCGACGGGACAGGGGGCACGAATCAGCCCCAGCATTTT CASSPDGTGGTNQPQHF
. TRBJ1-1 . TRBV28 TGTGCCAGCAGGGACACCTGGAACACTGAAGCTTTCTTT CASRDTWNTEAFF
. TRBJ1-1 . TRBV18 TGTGCCAGCTCTCTCGACAGAGCCGGGTGGGCTTTCTTT CASSLDRAGWAFF
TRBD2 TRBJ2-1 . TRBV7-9 TGTGCCAGCAGCAACCCGGGACTAGCGGTGAATGAGCAGTTCTTC CASSNPGLAVNEQFF
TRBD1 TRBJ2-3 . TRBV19 TGTGCCAGTACCGGACAGGGGACAAGCACAGATACGCAGTATTTT CASTGQGTSTDTQYF
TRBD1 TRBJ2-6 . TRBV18 TGTGCCAGCTCACCGGTTAGACAGGGAAGCTCTGGGGCCAACGTCCTGACTTTC CASSPVRQGSSGANVLTF
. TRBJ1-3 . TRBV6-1 TGTGCCACCCGCCGTGAGGACACCATATATTTT CATRREDTIYF
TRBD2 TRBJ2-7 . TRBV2 TGTGCCAGCAGGGAGGGAGGTGGTAGCGGGATCCTCTCCTACGAGCAGTACTTC CASREGGGSGILSYEQYF
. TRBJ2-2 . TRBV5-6 TGTGCCAGCAGCGGCGGGGTCGGAGGTCTTTTCACCGGGGAGCTGTTTTTT CASSGGVGGLFTGELFF
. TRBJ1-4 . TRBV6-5 TGTGCCACACGGGAACCAACTAATGAAAAACTGTTTTTT CATREPTNEKLFF
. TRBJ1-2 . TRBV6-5 TGTGCCAGCAGAGTATACGGGGGCTATGGCTACACCTTC CASRVYGGYGYTF
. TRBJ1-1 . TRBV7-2 TGTGCCAGCAGCTTAGCCGTCAGAGGTGAAGCTTTCTTT CASSLAVRGEAFF
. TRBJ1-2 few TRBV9 TGTGCCAGCAGCGTAGGAACAGTATCCTATGGCTACACCTTC CASSVGTVSYGYTF
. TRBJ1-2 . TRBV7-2 TGTGCCAGCAGCTTAGATGGTAGGGGGTCGGGCTATGGCTACACCTTC CASSLDGRGSGYGYTF
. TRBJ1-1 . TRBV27 TGTGCCAGCAGTCCCCGTATGACAGGGAACACTGAAGCTTTCTTT CASSPRMTGNTEAFF
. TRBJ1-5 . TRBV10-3 TGTGCCATCAGGACCTCCAGGGATCAGCCCCAGCATTTT CAIRTSRDQPQHF
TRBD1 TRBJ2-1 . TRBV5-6 TGTGCCAGCAGCTACCTACAGGGGGCGCTTCACAATGAGCAGTTCTTC CASSYLQGALHNEQFF
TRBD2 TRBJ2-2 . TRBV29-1 TGCAGCGTTGAGGATCGGGGGGCGAACACCGGGGAGCTGTTTTTT CSVEDRGANTGELFF
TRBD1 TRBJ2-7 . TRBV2 TGTGCCAGCAGAACTCCGGGACAGGGGAACAACGAGCAGTACTTC CASRTPGQGNNEQYF